Reported below is one TCR beta chain. The sample originates from a study of blood T cell repertoires in COVID-19. Whole-study context: Italy, Spain and the United States were the sources of the convalescent and acute COVID-19 samples. PBMCs, B-cell-depleted T cells, or T cells provided the cDNA or gDNA that made up the material.

Germline loops: CDR1 SGHAT, CDR2 FQNNGV. V lost 0 bases and J lost 4; bases outside the gene matches: 3. CDR3 length: 16 amino acids. As originally analysed: Cell counts per sample came from amplifying reference gene primers. Measured with immunoSEQ multiplex PCR; TCRdb has only the in-frame clones, and not every one. V and J calls and clone size are as listed in that table; D and trimming were resolved from the DNA. This table has a few hundred thousand clones, 80% appearing once. This clonotype originated in a woman aged 70 to 79 with acute or convalescent COVID-19. This chain links TRBV11-2 with TRBJ2-2; 9 bases fit TRBD1. The sequenced sample was peripheral blood. The CDR3 bases are TGTGCCAGCAGCTTAGATCAGACAGGGGGCACCGGGGAGCTGTTTTTT. The encoded protein is CASSLDQTGGTGELFF.